This T cell receptor (beta chain) was retrieved from a study of T cells expressing NK-cell markers. Overall study findings and caveats: In a few donors, dominant clonotypes made up about 28.3-65% of CD3+CD56-NKG2C+ cells.

TCRdb processed the 5' RACE reads again and assigns one entry to each CDR3 protein, with no DNA. This repertoire comprises about 390,000 distinct CDR3 sequences; its ten largest clones make up around 10%. As regards this clonotype: Antigen unknown.

Germline CDR1 reads SGHAT; CDR2 reads FQDESV (reference sequence). CDR3 size: 17 residues. Sequences were obtained from blood T cells: a sorted CD56 or NKG2C T cell subset, CD4+ or CD8+ T cells, or bulk PBMC T cells (not recorded which). This clonotype originated in a woman between 45 and 60 years old in good health. The V call is TRBV11-1, the J call TRBJ2-1; checking the TCRdb D call of TRBD2 is not possible without DNA. The CDR3 reads CASSLYSRTSGSLEQFF. The whole variable domain, remainder taken from reference TRBV11-1 and TRBJ2-1, is EAEVAQSPRYKITEKSQAVAFWCDPISGHATLYWYRQILGQGPELLVQFQDESVVDDSQLPKDRFSAERLKGVDSTLKIQPAELGDSAMYLCASSLYSRTSGSLEQFFGPGTRLTVL.